The 20 T cell receptor beta chains reported below all come from one sample, sequenced in a study of T cells after yellow fever vaccination. TCRdb re-called the 5' RACE reads through MiXCR, storing one row per CDR3 protein. This table holds 300,000 to 400,000 distinct CDR3 sequences, 4% found once. Sequences were derived from PBMCs, sampled 5 days after the yellow fever booster vaccination. These receptors all come from a man aged 18-30 years who received the YFV17D yellow fever vaccine.

Only a few counts were recorded for this clonotype. The chain employs TRBV30 and TRBJ2-5; weak D call: TRBD2 (7 bases). With 0 bases removed from V and 0 bases from J, the gap between germline ends came to 14 bases. The CDR3 loop spans 16 amino acids. Germline V lookup: CDR1 GTSNPN, CDR2 SVGIG (reference sequence). The CDR3 nucleotides are TGTGCCTGGAGTGTGGGCGGGGGCCTGTACCAAGAGACCCAGTACTTC. This codes for CAWSVGGGLYQETQYF.

This clonotype was counted only a few times. The CDR3 nucleotides read TGTGCCAGCAGCTTAGAGGTCTGGGGGCTGGTGTCAGATACGCAGTATTTT. It is translated as CASSLEVWGLVSDTQYF. The chain combines TRBV7-9 with TRBJ2-3; weak D call: TRBD1 (6 bases). The CDR3 is 17 amino acids. V was trimmed by 1 base and J by 4 bases, leaving 18 bases between them. Germline loops: CDR1 SEHNR, CDR2 FQNEAQ (reference sequence).

This clonotype was seen only a few times. CDR3 amino acids: CSARWPGSNSPLHF. CDR3 DNA sequence: TGCAGTGCTAGGTGGCCAGGGTCCAATTCACCCCTCCACTTT. The gene calls are TRBV20-1 and TRBJ1-6; D perhaps matches TRBD1 (5 bases). The ends were cut back, 3 bases at V and 7 bases at J, with 13 bases in the middle. The CDR3 has 14 amino acids. Germline CDR1 is DFQATT and CDR2 is SNEGSKA (reference sequence).

This clonotype was found many times. In nucleotides, the CDR3 is TGTGCCAGCATCAAGGCGAGGACCCAGTACTTC. It codes for CASIKARTQYF. This rearrangement joins TRBV7-8 to TRBJ2-5; no firm D call. This CDR3 spans 11 amino acids. The V gene's germline CDR1 is SGHVS and CDR2 FQNEAQ. The germline V and J ends were trimmed by 7 bases and 7 bases, with 10 bases remaining between them.

This clonotype turned up a few times. The chain carries TRBV9 and TRBJ2-7; no firm D call. The CDR3 contains 14 residues. V was pared by 0 bases and J by 6 bases, with 13 bases between. Germline V lookup: CDR1 SGDLS, CDR2 YYNGEE. For the CDR3, the DNA is TGTGCCAGCAGCGTAGCCCCCGTGGGGTCCGAGCAGTACTTC. Its protein product is CASSVAPVGSEQYF. The complete variable domain, with remaining parts taken from reference TRBV9 and TRBJ2-7, reads DSGVTQTPKHLITATGQRVTLRCSPRSGDLSVYWYQQSLDQGLQFLIQYYNGEERAKGNILERFSAQQFPDLHSELNLSSLELGDSALYFCASSVAPVGSEQYFGPGTRLTVT.

This clonotype occurred a few times. The genes are TRBV6-5 and TRBJ1-6; possibly TRBD1 for D (5 bases). CDR3 size: 14 residues. From germline, CDR1 is MNHEY and CDR2 SVGAGI. Trimming stripped 2 bases from V and 7 bases from J, with 9 bases between. The DNA of the CDR3 is TGTGCCAGCAGTTACCAGGGATGGAATTCACCCCTCCACTTT. It translates to CASSYQGWNSPLHF.

This clonotype was detected only a few times. V and J are TRBV29-1 and TRBJ1-2; D is perhaps TRBD1 (5 bases). Germline V gives CDR1 SQVTM, CDR2 ANQGSEA. The CDR3 loop spans 13 amino acids. Trimming stripped 4 bases from V and 4 bases from J, with 13 bases between. The CDR3 region is CSVGRRGAYGYTF. The CDR3 nucleotides read TGCAGCGTTGGCCGTCGAGGGGCCTATGGCTACACCTTC.

The chain links TRBV11-2 to TRBJ2-3; D is undetermined. Germline V gene data show CDR1 as SGHAT and CDR2 as FQNNGV. The CDR3 has 12 residues. Deletions cut 6 bases from V and 2 bases from J, with 6 bases between. CDR3 region: CASRLYTDTQYF. CDR3 nucleotides: TGTGCCAGCAGACTGTACACAGATACGCAGTATTTT.

At least ten counts were recorded for this clonotype. This chain links TRBV4-1 with TRBJ2-7, with D possibly being TRBD1 (6 bases). This CDR3 region has 14 residues. Trimming left V 0 bases short and J 1 base short, with 7 bases between. Germline assignment: CDR1 MGHRA and CDR2 YSYEKL. The CDR3: CASSQDRGSYEQYF. The CDR3 coding sequence is TGCGCCAGCAGCCAAGACAGGGGTTCCTACGAGCAGTACTTC.

A few counts support this clonotype. This sequence joins TRBV14 and TRBJ1-1; D is unresolved. The CDR3 extends over 13 amino acids. V dropped 2 bases and J dropped 1 base, with 5 bases sitting between them. Germline lookup yields CDR1 SGHDN and CDR2 FVKESK. The CDR3 nucleotides read TGTGCCAGCAGCCAACAATCGAACACTGAAGCTTTCTTT. It codes for CASSQQSNTEAFF.

In this sample, this clonotype turned up a few times. The chain is built from TRBV9 and TRBJ1-2; 9 positions match TRBD1. Germline V CDR1 and CDR2: SGDLS, YYNGEE. The junction had 4 bases not matched to a gene; V was cut back by 3 bases and J by 1 base. This CDR3 region has 15 residues. Written as DNA, the CDR3 is TGTGCCAGCAGCGCTTGGGACAGGGATAACTATGGCTACACCTTC. Encoded protein: CASSAWDRDNYGYTF.

The CDR3 protein is CASSYGWDSEKYNEQFF. As DNA, the CDR3 is TGTGCCAGCAGTTACGGGTGGGACTCCGAAAAATACAATGAGCAGTTCTTC. V gene TRBV6-5 combines with J gene TRBJ2-1; perhaps TRBD2 as D (6 bases). Trimming took off 2 bases at V and 4 bases at J, with 18 bases between the two ends. The CDR3 spans 17 residues. The germline V gene encodes CDR1 MNHEY and CDR2 SVGAGI.

This clonotype was picked up many times. The gene calls are TRBV7-2 and TRBJ2-3; 10 nucleotides line up with TRBD2. This CDR3 has 17 amino acids. Germline CDR1 is SGHTA and CDR2 is FQGNSA. Trimming took 2 bases from V and 5 from J; bases not matched to a gene: 10. Written as DNA, the CDR3 is TGTGCCAGCAGCTTAAGGCCAGCGGGGGGGAATTTAGATACGCAGTATTTT. It specifies CASSLRPAGGNLDTQYF.

This clonotype was detected many times. The V gene is TRBV6-6, the J gene TRBJ1-2; D might be TRBD1 (5 bases). The V end was cut by 4 bases, the J end by 3 bases, with 21 bases between. The CDR3 has 17 residues. CDR1 and CDR2 (germline): MNHNY, SVGAGI (reference sequence). DNA for the CDR3: TGTGCCAGCAGTTCCCACCGGGACCTCAGAAGGGACTATGGCTACACCTTC. Translation: CASSSHRDLRRDYGYTF.

This clonotype was seen at least ten times. The chain links TRBV6-5 to TRBJ1-1; no clear D. Germline lookup yields CDR1 MNHEY and CDR2 SVGAGI. The CDR3 length is 12 residues. Between the trimmed V and J ends, which lost 2 bases and 8 bases, there was a span of 9 bases. The CDR3 loop reads CASSYIGSEAFF. The CDR3 nucleotides read TGTGCCAGCAGTTACATCGGTTCCGAAGCTTTCTTT.

This clonotype was detected only a few times. V gene TRBV7-8 combines with J gene TRBJ1-5; tentative D call: TRBD1 (6 bases). The CDR3 covers 15 residues. From germline, CDR1 is SGHVS and CDR2 FQNEAQ. The V end lost 2 bases, the J end lost 6 bases, and 14 bases lay between the germline ends. The CDR3 region is CASSLLTGAPQPQHF. The CDR3 nucleotides read TGTGCCAGCAGCTTACTGACGGGGGCGCCTCAGCCCCAGCATTTT.

The chain carries TRBV6-5 and TRBJ2-4, with D possibly TRBD1 on 6 matching bases. This CDR3 contains 15 residues. The germline V gene encodes CDR1 MNHEY and CDR2 SVGAGI. V was pared by 5 bases and J by 5 bases, with 16 bases between. The CDR3 sequence is CASSPTTTGQNIQYF. CDR3 bases: TGTGCCAGCAGTCCTACAACGACAGGCCAAAACATTCAGTACTTC.

This chain joins TRBV20-1 and TRBJ2-1; D gene unclear. V shed 0 bases and J shed 6 bases, with 9 bases lying between them. There are 13 residues in the CDR3. Per the germline V gene, CDR1 is DFQATT and CDR2 is SNEGSKA (reference sequence). The CDR3 protein is CSAREPYSNEQFF. The DNA of the CDR3 is TGCAGTGCTAGAGAGCCATACAGCAATGAGCAGTTCTTC.

DNA of the CDR3: TGCAGTGCTTCTAGCTCCTATAATTCACCCCTCCACTTT. Translation gives CSASSSYNSPLHF. The V gene is TRBV20-1, the J gene TRBJ1-6, with D unclear. Per the germline V gene, CDR1 is DFQATT and CDR2 is SNEGSKA (reference sequence). The V end was cut by 5 bases, the J end by 0 bases, with 5 bases between. The CDR3 loop spans 13 amino acids.

The chain has TRBV4-2 and TRBJ1-1; tentative D call: TRBD1 (6 bases). The CDR3 runs to 14 residues. Germline CDR1 is LGHNA and CDR2 is YNFKEQ. V was trimmed by 0 bases and J by 8 bases, leaving 13 bases between them. Written as DNA, the CDR3 is TGTGCCAGCAGCCAAGATTCGGGGGCGCGGGAAGCTTTCTTT. Translating it yields CASSQDSGAREAFF.